The rows below give T cell receptor beta chains drawn from one sample of a study of post-analysis software for immune sequencing data. TCRdb fed the PCR reads into MiXCR, producing one record per CDR3 protein. The sample holds around 440,000 distinct CDR3 sequences, roughly 45% seen once. Sequencing input: blood. The receptor set was obtained from a girl aged 5-17 years with multiple sclerosis. CDR3s include the opening cysteine and the closing phenylalanine or tryptophan. Each record gives: CDR3 protein, V gene.

CDR3: CASSLGTKTGGQETQYF; V: TRBV5-4
CDR3: CASSQPISNQPQHF; V: TRBV4-1
CDR3: CASSLANGETQYF; V: TRBV5-1
CDR3: CASSRIGQIAKNIQYF; V: TRBV27
CDR3: CASKGTKEDQETQYF; V: TRBV6-5
CDR3: CASSYDREGEGYTF; V: TRBV4-2
CDR3: CASSLGPSLGGCTF; V: TRBV12-3/TRBV12-4
CDR3: CSVEDRGADYSEQFF; V: TRBV29-1
CDR3: CALEGAGGPRSYNEQFF; V: TRBV15
CDR3: CASSFGRGTGTEAFF; V: TRBV7-2
CDR3: CASSLSQPGTDTQYF; V: TRBV5-1
CDR3: CASILGLAGNSYEQYF; V: TRBV6-1
CDR3: CATGLAGGNEQYF; V: TRBV24-1
CDR3: CASSFPTSSGNEQFF; V: TRBV12-3/TRBV12-4
CDR3: CAISGTPTSTGPDTQYF; V: TRBV10-3
CDR3: CASSFSALTGASYEQYF; V: TRBV5-1
CDR3: CASSLDRGVSNEQFF; V: TRBV11-2
CDR3: CASSARTDPDNEQFF; V: TRBV3-1
CDR3: CSVTFGGGRGEQFF; V: TRBV29-1
CDR3: CASSQDRASGSEQYF; V: TRBV4-3
CDR3: CSARGSGGTLYNEQFF; V: TRBV20-1
CDR3: CASSPQSAKNIQYF; V: TRBV9
CDR3: CASSVSSGDYNEQFF; V: TRBV25-1
CDR3: CASSLRLAGNNEQFF; V: TRBV7-3
CDR3: CASSRVPLYNEQFF; V: TRBV28
CDR3: CSATANSDQPQHF; V: TRBV20-1
CDR3: CASSLAGGYGYEQYF; V: TRBV27
CDR3: CASSEGRVVIDEQYF; V: TRBV6-1
CDR3: CSASGAGFTDTQYF; V: TRBV20-1
CDR3: CAGSPTEPDRAYGYTF; V: TRBV14
CDR3: CASSSPLGHDEQYF; V: TRBV7-3
CDR3: CASSMAQGFSYEQYF; V: TRBV19
CDR3: CSAGGLDGSGYEQYF; V: TRBV20-1
CDR3: CASSLAVVYNEQFF; V: TRBV7-2
CDR3: CASSQIGGSGTYEQYF; V: TRBV4-1
CDR3: CSARDGADTYGYTF; V: TRBV20-1